Listed here are 16 T cell receptor beta chains from one sample, sequenced in a study of blood T cell repertoires in COVID-19. The assay was immunoSEQ multiplex PCR, and TCRdb's table has in-frame clones only and misses some. The sample has 200,000 to 300,000 clones; approximately 80% are singletons. Sequenced input: peripheral blood. The receptors come from a man in his sixties with acute or convalescent COVID-19.

The chain recombines TRBV6-6 with TRBJ2-1, with unresolved D. The CDR3 spans 15 residues. The germline V and J ends were trimmed by 2 bases and 0 bases, with 8 bases remaining between them. Germline V lookup: CDR1 MNHNY, CDR2 SVGAGI (reference sequence). CDR3 bases: TGTGCCAGCAGTTACACACGTAACTCCTACAATGAGCAGTTCTTC. Amino acids: CASSYTRNSYNEQFF.

The gene calls are TRBV7-8 and TRBJ2-4; no clear D. CDR1 is SGHVS and CDR2 is FQNEAQ in the germline V gene. This CDR3 contains 14 residues. Trimming took off 1 base at V and 6 bases at J, with 10 bases between the two ends. In DNA, the CDR3 is TGTGCCAGCAGCTTAGGTGCCGGTCCAAACATTCAGTACTTC. Translating it yields CASSLGAGPNIQYF.

The chain employs TRBV3-1 (or the pseudogene TRBV3-2) and TRBJ1-2, with 10 bases that match TRBD1. The CDR3 covers 13 residues. V shed 6 bases, J shed 8 bases, and the junction held 6 bases outside the gene matches. Germline CDR1 and CDR2: LGHDT and YNNKEL (reference sequence). The CDR3 coding sequence is TGTGCCAGCAGTATCGGACAGGGGGACGGCTACACCTTC. This gives the protein CASSIGQGDGYTF.

This sequence joins TRBV19 and TRBJ2-1, with 7 bases lining up with TRBD1. The CDR3 totals 13 residues. Per germline, CDR1 LNHDA and CDR2 SQIVND (reference sequence). Trimming at V came to 6 bases and at J to 12 bases, leaving 11 bases not matched to a gene. CDR3 residues: CASSLSSGDRQFF. CDR3 DNA: TGTGCCAGTAGCTTGAGTAGTGGGGACAGGCAGTTCTTC.

The chain links TRBV4-1 to TRBJ2-7, with TRBD2 as a possible D gene (6 bases). Per germline, CDR1 MGHRA and CDR2 YSYEKL. V was clipped by 3 bases and J by 1 base, with 22 bases between them. The CDR3 runs 18 residues. The CDR3 nucleotides are TGCGCCAGCAGCCAGAGGACTAATCGGGAGTCGCGATCCTACGAGCAGTACTTC. It translates to CASSQRTNRESRSYEQYF.

V is TRBV7-9 and J is TRBJ1-1; weak D call: TRBD1 (6 bases). Germline loops: CDR1 SEHNR, CDR2 FQNEAQ (reference sequence). The V and J ends lost 5 bases and 5 bases respectively, with 15 bases between them. CDR3 length: 14 residues. CDR3 sequence reads: CASSPMGARTEAFF. The CDR3 nucleotides read TGTGCCAGCAGCCCCATGGGGGCGAGAACTGAAGCTTTCTTT.

The rearrangement links TRBV6-2 or TRBV6-3 to TRBJ2-1, with a weak D call TRBD1 (7 bases). The CDR3 is 16 amino acids. Trimming shortened V by 0 bases and J by 3 bases, and 12 bases separated the two germline ends. Germline V gene data show CDR1 as MNHEY and CDR2 as SVGEGT. The CDR3 nucleotides are TGTGCCAGCAGTTACTCGCGGGACAGATACTACAATGAGCAGTTCTTC. Its translation: CASSYSRDRYYNEQFF.

CDR3 DNA: TGCAGCGTTTCCAGGGGCCACGAGCAGTACTTC. Its protein product is CSVSRGHEQYF. The rearrangement joins TRBV29-1 to TRBJ2-7; a weak D match, TRBD1 (6 bases). The CDR3 covers 11 residues. In germline, CDR1 is SQVTM, CDR2 ANQGSEA. Trimming took 5 bases from V and 5 from J, leaving 10 bases between them.

This chain uses TRBV5-8 with TRBJ1-1, with D uncertain. The CDR3 has 13 residues. Trimming pared 7 bases from V and 0 bases from J, leaving 10 bases between. Germline CDR1 reads SGHTS; CDR2 reads YDEGEE. The CDR3, as DNA: TGTGCCAGCTTTGCCGGGATGAACACTGAAGCTTTCTTT. It encodes CASFAGMNTEAFF. The full variable domain, its missing parts supplied by reference TRBV5-8 and TRBJ1-1, is EAGVTQSPTHLIKTRGQQATLRCSPISGHTSVYWYQQALGLGLQFLLWYDEGEERNRGNFPPRFSGRQFPNYSSELNVNALELEDSALYLCASFAGMNTEAFFGQGTRLTVV.

The CDR3 coding sequence is TGTGCCAGCAGTCGGACAGGGGCCTTCTACGAGCAGTACTTC. The encoded protein is CASSRTGAFYEQYF. The V gene is TRBV7-3, the J gene TRBJ2-7; 9 bases align to TRBD1. In germline, CDR1 is SGHTA, CDR2 FQGTGA. The ends lost 6 bases at V and 3 bases at J; junction bases unmatched: 6. The CDR3 loop spans 14 amino acids.

There are a few counts of this clone. V and J are TRBV10-3 and TRBJ1-2, with TRBD1 matching 9 bases. Germline V gene data show CDR1 as ENHRY and CDR2 as SYGVKD. V was clipped by 5 bases and J by 8 bases; unmatched bases: 9. The CDR3 has 14 amino acids. In nucleotides, the CDR3 is TGTGCCATCAGTAACACCCGGACAGGGGAGGGCTACACCTTC. Amino acids: CAISNTRTGEGYTF.

V usage is TRBV9 and J usage is TRBJ2-3; TRBD2 might be the D (6 bases). The germline gives CDR1 SGDLS, CDR2 YYNGEE. Trimming left V 0 bases short and J 2 bases short, with 13 bases between. The length of the CDR3 is 16 residues. The CDR3, as DNA: TGTGCCAGCAGCGTAGAAGGCCTAGCGATCACAGATACGCAGTATTTT. As protein: CASSVEGLAITDTQYF.

The chain recombines TRBV6-6 with TRBJ2-6; TRBD1 is a possible D gene (8 bases). This CDR3 comprises 15 residues. V lost 8 bases, J lost 2 bases, and 13 bases lay in between. CDR1 MNHNY and CDR2 SVGAGI come from the germline V gene (reference sequence). The chain's CDR3 is CASRTGGAGANVLTF. CDR3 in DNA: TGTGCCAGCCGAACAGGGGGGGCTGGGGCCAACGTCCTGACTTTC.

This clone was seen only once. The chain employs TRBV7-2 and TRBJ2-3; D not resolved. Between the trimmed V and J ends, which lost 1 base and 5 bases, there was a span of 7 bases. Germline assignment: CDR1 SGHTA and CDR2 FQGNSA. The CDR3 loop spans 13 amino acids. CDR3 residues: CASSLVPGDTQYF. Written as DNA, the CDR3 is TGTGCCAGCAGCTTAGTACCGGGAGATACGCAGTATTTT.

This clone was seen a few times. The chain joins TRBV7-8 to TRBJ2-7; D is unclear. The V end lost 5 bases, the J end lost 2 bases, and 4 bases lay between the germline ends. This CDR3 has 11 residues. Germline assignment: CDR1 SGHVS and CDR2 FQNEAQ. The CDR3 DNA reads as TGTGCCAGCAGCCCCGCCTACGAGCAGTACTTC. Translating it yields CASSPAYEQYF. Variable domain in full (rest from reference TRBV7-8 and TRBJ2-7): GAGVSQSPRYKVAKRGQDVALRCDPISGHVSLFWYQQALGQGPEFLTYFQNEAQLDKSGLPSDRFFAERPEGSVSTLKIQRTQQEDSAVYLCASSPAYEQYFGPGTRLTVT.

CDR3 amino acids: CASTPTSGTSYEQYF. CDR3 in DNA: TGTGCCAGCACCCCCACTAGCGGGACCTCCTACGAGCAGTACTTC. The chain joins TRBV7-8 to TRBJ2-7; the match to TRBD2 covers 10 bases. V dropped 7 bases and J dropped 0; count of bases not matched to a gene: 6. The CDR3 consists of 15 residues. CDR1 and CDR2 from the germline V gene are SGHVS and FQNEAQ.